What follows are 28 T cell receptor beta chains derived from one specimen sequenced in a study of blood T cell repertoires in COVID-19. Repertoires were generated with immunoSEQ multiplex PCR, while TCRdb's copy carries only in-frame clones and drops some. The sample contains 350,000 to 450,000 clones, 70% to 90% of which appear only once. Sequencing was done on a sample of peripheral blood. The source is a human donor in a cohort sampled during active COVID-19.

The V gene is TRBV7-6, the J gene TRBJ2-1; 11 bases agree with TRBD2. Germline V gene data show CDR1 as SGHVS and CDR2 as FNYEAQ. J lost 7 bases, V lost 4 bases, and 9 bases had no gene match. This CDR3 has 16 residues. The CDR3 here is CASSSLTSGISNEQFF. CDR3 nucleotide sequence: TGTGCCAGCAGCTCGCTGACTAGCGGGATCAGTAATGAGCAGTTCTTC.

The chain uses TRBV7-2 and TRBJ2-1; 9 nucleotides agree with TRBD2. J gave up 5 bases and V 5 bases, and 10 bases lay outside the gene matches. Germline CDR1 is SGHTA and CDR2 is FQGNSA. The CDR3 sequence is 16 residues long. The DNA of the CDR3 is TGTGCCAGCAGCCATCGGGCTAGCGGGATCCACAATGAGCAGTTCTTC. It is translated as CASSHRASGIHNEQFF.

J is TRBJ2-3 and V is TRBV4-1, with D perhaps TRBD2 (5 bases). The CDR3 consists of 14 residues. Germline V gives CDR1 MGHRA, CDR2 YSYEKL. V lost 1 base and J lost 2, with 7 bases in between. CDR3 sequence (DNA): TGCGCCAGCAGCCAAGCGGGATTCACAGATACGCAGTATTTT. Protein sequence: CASSQAGFTDTQYF.

In its sample, this clone was seen a few times. This chain uses TRBV2 with TRBJ2-7, with a possible D match to TRBD1 (7 bases). The V end was cut by 6 bases, the J end by 2 bases, with 17 bases between. The CDR3 spans 15 residues. Germline CDR1 SNHLY, CDR2 FYNNEI. This CDR3 reads CASSATGDRAYEQYF. The DNA for the CDR3 is TGTGCCAGCAGCGCCACGGGGGACAGAGCCTACGAGCAGTACTTC.

The chain uses TRBV28 and TRBJ2-7; 10 bases are shared with TRBD2. This CDR3 has 13 amino acids. The V segment lost 7 bases and the J segment 1 base; nucleotides outside the gene matches: 1. CDR1 is MDHEN, CDR2 SYDVKM, per germline. The CDR3 nucleotides read TGTGCCAGCAAGACTAGCGGGTCCTACGAGCAGTACTTC. Its protein product is CASKTSGSYEQYF.

J is TRBJ2-1 and V is TRBV3-1 (or the pseudogene TRBV3-2), with unresolved D. V was pared by 1 base and J by 5 bases, with 6 bases between. There are 13 residues in the CDR3. Germline loops: CDR1 LGHDT, CDR2 YNNKEL (reference sequence). The CDR3 DNA is TGTGCCAGCAGCCAAGGTCCCAACAATGAGCAGTTCTTC. Its translation is CASSQGPNNEQFF.

The V and J genes are TRBV5-4 and TRBJ2-2; D unclear. The CDR3 contains 14 residues. Germline V CDR1 and CDR2: SGHNT, YYREEE (reference sequence). V lost 7 bases, J lost 5 bases, and 15 bases lay in between. DNA of the CDR3: TGTGCCAGCTCGAATCGGGTCGCGACCGGGGAGCTGTTTTTT. Translated: CASSNRVATGELFF.

V gene TRBV2 combines with J gene TRBJ2-5; 9 nucleotides agree with TRBD2. The CDR3 length is 18 residues. Germline V gives CDR1 SNHLY, CDR2 FYNNEI. The J segment lost 4 bases and the V segment lost 3 bases, leaving 15 bases of the junction unmatched. Written as DNA, the CDR3 is TGTGCCAGCAGTGAGGGGCGGGGTATAGCGGGAGAGGGAGAGACCCAGTACTTC. The encoded protein is CASSEGRGIAGEGETQYF.

The sample holds a few counts of this clone. This CDR3 is CASSHLQGVSYTEAFF. For the CDR3, the DNA is TGTGCCAGCAGCCACCTGCAGGGGGTGTCGTACACTGAAGCTTTCTTT. This chain links TRBV5-5 with TRBJ1-1; TRBD1 matches at 7 bases. This CDR3 region has 16 residues. After removal of 4 bases from V and 3 bases from J, the junction contained 12 bases not matched to a gene. Germline CDR1 and CDR2: SGHKS and YYEKEE (reference sequence).

The table lists this clone with a count of one. The rearrangement uses TRBV28 and TRBJ2-1; tentatively, D is TRBD2 (6 bases). Trimming removed 7 bases at V and 8 bases at J, with 21 bases between. The CDR3 is 15 amino acids. The germline V gene has CDR1 MDHEN and CDR2 SYDVKM. The CDR3 is CASTSPHGGTDEQFF. CDR3 DNA: TGTGCCAGCACTTCCCCGCACGGGGGAACGGATGAGCAGTTCTTC.

The J gene is TRBJ1-2, the V gene TRBV28, with unresolved D. Germline V gives CDR1 MDHEN, CDR2 SYDVKM. V was cut by 4 bases and J by 0 bases, with 9 bases left in between. This CDR3 contains 14 residues. The DNA for the CDR3 is TGTGCCAGCAGTTACCTTCGAGCTAACTATGGCTACACCTTC. Amino acids: CASSYLRANYGYTF.

The chain uses TRBV7-2 and TRBJ2-1; the match to TRBD2 covers 9 bases. This CDR3 comprises 16 residues. V lost 5 bases, J lost 0 bases, and 5 bases stayed unmatched. CDR1 SGHTA and CDR2 FQGNSA come from the germline V gene. The CDR3 DNA reads TGTGCCAGCAGCAACAGCGGGGGGAGCTCCTACAATGAGCAGTTCTTC. The encoded protein is CASSNSGGSSYNEQFF.

This clone has just one count. J is TRBJ2-5 and V is TRBV10-1, with a possible D match to TRBD1 (5 bases). Germline CDR1 reads WNHNN; CDR2 reads SYGVQD (reference sequence). This CDR3 is 15 amino acids long. V gave up 2 bases and J gave up 0 bases, with 10 bases separating them. This CDR3 reads CASSEGAAYQETQYF. The CDR3, as DNA: TGCGCCAGCAGTGAGGGGGCAGCGTACCAAGAGACCCAGTACTTC.

The chain recombines TRBV19 with TRBJ1-5; 9 bases are shared with TRBD1. The CDR3 spans 14 residues. V dropped 6 bases and J dropped 3; count of bases not matched to a gene: 3. Germline-derived CDR1 and CDR2 are LNHDA and SQIVND (reference sequence). The CDR3 sequence: CASRDRGYNQPQHF. In nucleotides, the CDR3 is TGTGCCAGTAGAGACAGGGGGTACAATCAGCCCCAGCATTTT.

The V and J genes are TRBV6-5 and TRBJ2-3; no clear D gene. Trimming removed 6 bases from V and 4 bases from J, with 11 bases in between. This CDR3 has 13 amino acids. Germline CDR1 reads MNHEY; CDR2 reads SVGAGI. The CDR3 here is CASSRVVSDTQYF. In DNA form, the CDR3 reads TGTGCCAGCAGCCGCGTGGTGTCAGATACGCAGTATTTT.

The V and J genes are TRBV18 and TRBJ1-2; D may be TRBD1 (5 bases). The germline CDR1 and CDR2 sequences are KGHSH and LQKENI. The V end was cut by 6 bases, the J end by 4 bases, with 24 bases between. This CDR3 has 17 residues. CDR3 residues: CASSQVRDPESRYGYTF. CDR3 DNA: TGTGCCAGCTCCCAGGTCAGGGATCCGGAGTCTCGCTATGGCTACACCTTC.

The chain couples TRBV5-1 to TRBJ2-5; D possibly corresponds to TRBD2 (5 bases). With 0 bases removed from V and 4 bases from J, the gap between germline ends came to 13 bases. The CDR3 is 15 residues long. From germline, CDR1 is SGHRS and CDR2 YFSETQ. CDR3 nucleotide sequence: TGCGCCAGCAGCTTGGAAACTAGACCCCCAGAGACCCAGTACTTC. This gives the protein CASSLETRPPETQYF.

This clone appeared once. This chain joins TRBV27 and TRBJ1-2; D possibly corresponds to TRBD1 (6 bases). The CDR3 spans 16 residues. V was shortened by 5 bases and J by 4 bases, with 20 bases between the two germline ends. Germline V gives CDR1 MNHEY, CDR2 SMNVEV (reference sequence). The DNA for the CDR3 is TGTGCCAGCAGTCCTTCGACAGGTCCCGCCGCCTATGGCTACACCTTC. Translation: CASSPSTGPAAYGYTF.

Notes on this clone: Additional DNA sequences in this sample encode the identical CDR3. This chain links TRBV18 with TRBJ1-1; D is ambiguous. The germline gives CDR1 KGHSH, CDR2 LQKENI. The CDR3 extends over 13 amino acids. V lost 2 bases and J lost 2, with 6 bases in between. As DNA, the CDR3 is TGTGCCAGCTCACCAGGAGGAAACACTGAAGCTTTCTTT. It translates to CASSPGGNTEAFF.

V usage is TRBV18 and J usage is TRBJ1-5; D is ambiguous. Germline V lookup: CDR1 KGHSH, CDR2 LQKENI. The CDR3 covers 14 residues. Trimming took 3 bases from V and 6 from J, leaving 12 bases between them. As DNA, the CDR3 is TGTGCCAGCTCACCCGGGAAAGAGATTCAGCCCCAGCATTTT. Translation: CASSPGKEIQPQHF.

This chain connects TRBV7-2 to TRBJ1-2; 8 nucleotides match TRBD1. The CDR3 runs 15 residues. The germline CDR1 and CDR2 sequences are SGHTA and FQGNSA. J gave up 2 bases and V 4 bases, and 6 bases lay outside the gene matches. The CDR3 nucleotides are TGTGCCAGCAGCTCCGCGAGGACAGGGAACTATGGCTACACCTTC. Translated, it gives CASSSARTGNYGYTF.

The chain recombines TRBV9 with TRBJ1-2; D is uncertain. Deletions cut 3 bases from V and 4 bases from J, with 16 bases between. Germline CDR1 is SGDLS and CDR2 is YYNGEE. The CDR3 consists of 15 residues. In nucleotides, the CDR3 is TGTGCCAGCAGCGCCGAGGGCGGCCCTACCTATGGCTACACCTTC. Its translation: CASSAEGGPTYGYTF.

The chain uses TRBV6-5 and TRBJ1-2, with TRBD1 identical over 11 bases. The J segment lost 5 bases and the V segment lost 6 bases, leaving 5 bases of the junction unmatched. The length of the CDR3 is 14 residues. Germline CDR1 is MNHEY and CDR2 is SVGAGI. CDR3 sequence (DNA): TGTGCCAGCAGGAGGGACAGGGGGGAATATGGCTACACCTTC. Protein sequence: CASRRDRGEYGYTF.

The chain couples TRBV6-6 to TRBJ2-1, with D possibly being TRBD2 (5 bases). Germline CDR1 reads MNHNY; CDR2 reads SVGAGI (reference sequence). V was trimmed by 4 bases and J by 2 bases, leaving 9 bases between them. The CDR3 spans 14 residues. Here the CDR3 DNA reads TGTGCCAGCAGTTCCCGGACTGCCTACAATGAGCAGTTCTTC. This sequence encodes CASSSRTAYNEQFF.

The J gene is TRBJ1-1, the V gene TRBV6-5; the match to TRBD1 covers 7 bases. Germline V gene lookup returns CDR1 MNHEY and CDR2 SVGAGI. V trimming: 8 bases; J trimming: 0 bases; junction bases outside the gene matches: 6. This CDR3 has 14 residues. CDR3 loop: CASARGTMNTEAFF. CDR3 sequence (DNA): TGTGCCAGCGCCAGGGGGACGATGAACACTGAAGCTTTCTTT.

This sequence joins TRBV5-1 and TRBJ2-3; maybe TRBD1 (6 bases). Between the trimmed V and J ends, which lost 1 base and 8 bases, there was a span of 20 bases. The CDR3 extends over 16 amino acids. From germline, CDR1 is SGHRS and CDR2 YFSETQ. CDR3 in DNA: TGCGCCAGCAGCTTGTACAGGGTAACCCTCAGAGGTACGCAGTATTTT. Translated, it gives CASSLYRVTLRGTQYF.

The gene calls are TRBV2 and TRBJ1-3; D unclear. V was pared by 2 bases and J by 4 bases, with 12 bases between. CDR1 and CDR2 (germline): SNHLY, FYNNEI. CDR3 length: 15 amino acids. The CDR3 sequence is CASSEQQMLGNTIYF. CDR3 DNA sequence: TGTGCCAGCAGTGAACAACAGATGTTAGGAAACACCATATATTTT. Combining the CDR3 with reference TRBV2 and TRBJ1-3 gives the whole variable domain EPEVTQTPSHQVTQMGQEVILRCVPISNHLYFYWYRQILGQKVEFLVSFYNNEISEKSEIFDDQFSVERPDGSNFTLKIRSTKLEDSAMYFCASSEQQMLGNTIYFGEGSWLTVV.

V usage is TRBV5-4 and J usage is TRBJ2-2, with 8 nucleotides matching TRBD2. Germline V gives CDR1 SGHNT, CDR2 YYREEE (reference sequence). This CDR3 contains 16 residues. J was trimmed by 5 bases and V by 0 bases; bases with no gene match: 6. CDR3 region: CASSLAAGGETGELFF. DNA for the CDR3: TGTGCCAGCAGCTTGGCCGCGGGAGGAGAAACCGGGGAGCTGTTTTTT.